This entry features one TCR beta chain sequence. This sample was taken from a study of control samples from healthy donors and cancer patients. Assay: immunoSEQ multiplex PCR; the TCRdb copy retains only in-frame clones and omits some. The repertoire holds 90,000 to 110,000 clones, with 90% as singletons. Germline lookup yields CDR1 SGHDN and CDR2 FVKESK. With 2 bases clipped from V and 6 bases from J, the junction kept 6 bases outside the gene matches. The CDR3 is 15 amino acids. The chain has TRBV14 and TRBJ2-3, with 9 bases identical to TRBD1. The clonotype was recovered from a human donor in good health. The donor label of this sample is uncertain. The sample consisted of blood. CDR3 residues: CASSQWGQGMDTQYF. CDR3 nucleotide sequence: TGTGCCAGCAGCCAATGGGGACAGGGTATGGATACGCAGTATTTT.